This TCR beta chain was sequenced during a study of blood T cell repertoires in COVID-19. Whole-study context: The study drew acute and convalescent COVID-19 samples from the United States, Italy and Spain.

Assay used: immunoSEQ multiplex PCR; TCRdb lists only in-frame clones, some missing. The sample lists about 140,000 clones; about 77% were seen once. Germline V gene sequence: CDR1 MNHEY, CDR2 SMNVEV (reference sequence). The CDR3 is made up of 13 amino acids. The trim removed 5 bases at V and 7 bases at J, leaving 6 bases unmatched. This clone turned up a few times. Specimen: peripheral blood. The origin of this receptor is a woman between 50 and 59 years old with active or convalescent COVID-19. The chain couples TRBV27 to TRBJ2-5; 8 positions match TRBD1. The CDR3 nucleotides are TGTGCCAGCAGTCCGGACAGGGTGGGGACCCAGTACTTC. Translated: CASSPDRVGTQYF.